Each of the 3 T cell receptor beta chains below was sequenced from the same sample in a study of chronic HIV infection and antiretroviral therapy. MiXCR, applied by TCRdb to the 5' RACE reads, yields one record per CDR3 protein. The table includes approximately 47,000 distinct CDR3 sequences, 15% to 20% detected once. Sequencing was carried out using peripheral blood. The receptor set was obtained from an adult who had HIV and had not received antiretroviral therapy, or was an uninfected healthy control (not recorded which).

This clonotype was recorded a few times. The rearrangement links TRBV7-2 to TRBJ2-1; 12 nucleotides agree with TRBD2. Trimming at V came to 5 bases and at J to 7 bases, leaving 9 bases not matched to a gene. Germline V gene data show CDR1 as SGHTA and CDR2 as FQGNSA. CDR3 length: 16 residues. The CDR3, as DNA: TGTGCCAGCAGCCAACAGCTAGCGGGAGGGTATAATGAGCAGTTCTTC. It encodes CASSQQLAGGYNEQFF.

This chain uses TRBV9 with TRBJ2-7, with TRBD1 matching 8 bases. V shed 3 bases and J 4 bases; nucleotides not matched to a gene: 3. CDR1 is SGDLS, CDR2 YYNGEE, per germline. The CDR3 totals 13 residues. Written as DNA, the CDR3 is TGTGCCAGCAGCGAGGGACAGGATTACGAGCAGTACTTC. Translated: CASSEGQDYEQYF. Supplemented by reference TRBV9 and TRBJ2-7, the full variable domain reads DSGVTQTPKHLITATGQRVTLRCSPRSGDLSVYWYQQSLDQGLQFLIQYYNGEERAKGNILERFSAQQFPDLHSELNLSSLELGDSALYFCASSEGQDYEQYFGPGTRLTVT.

CDR3: CASRSDSNYEQYF. CDR3 nucleotide sequence: TGTGCCAGCAGAAGCGACAGCAACTACGAGCAGTACTTC. The chain has TRBV28 and TRBJ2-7; D is perhaps TRBD1 (5 bases). The CDR3 contains 13 residues. V shed 6 bases and J shed 3 bases, with 12 bases lying between them. Germline CDR1 reads MDHEN; CDR2 reads SYDVKM. Filled out from reference TRBV28 and TRBJ2-7, the complete variable domain reads DVKVTQSSRYLVKRTGEKVFLECVQDMDHENMFWYRQDPGLGLRLIYFSYDVKMKEKGDIPEGYSVSREKKERFSLILESASTNQTSMYLCASRSDSNYEQYFGPGTRLTVT.